This passage covers 27 T cell receptor beta chains from one sample sequenced in a study of cytomegalovirus exposure and HLA in healthy donors. The PCR had 60 Vbeta and 13 Jbeta primers. The assay was immunoSEQ multiplex PCR, and TCRdb's table has in-frame clones only and misses some. The sample includes about 130,000 clones, about 82% of them seen just once. The sequencing input was PBMCs. The source is a man aged 30-40 years in good health.

This chain joins TRBV9 and TRBJ1-2; D may be TRBD1 (6 bases). The CDR3 runs to 12 residues. Germline CDR1 is SGDLS and CDR2 is YYNGEE. V lost 4 bases, J lost 8 bases, and 12 bases lay in between. Here the CDR3 DNA reads TGTGCCAGCAGCTCCGGGACAAAAGGCTACACCTTC. Translated: CASSSGTKGYTF.

The V call is TRBV5-5, the J call TRBJ2-3; 9 nucleotides match TRBD1. The V gene end was trimmed by 2 bases and the J gene end by 6 bases; junction bases not matched to a gene: 7. The CDR3 covers 15 residues. CDR1 is SGHKS, CDR2 YYEKEE, per germline (reference sequence). The CDR3 spells CASSFTTGGGDTQYF. As DNA, the CDR3 is TGTGCCAGCAGCTTTACGACAGGGGGAGGGGATACGCAGTATTTT.

The chain is built from TRBV7-8 and TRBJ1-1; D is perhaps TRBD1 (6 bases). The CDR3 contains 14 residues. V lost 2 bases, J lost 0 bases, and 7 bases lay in between. From germline, CDR1 is SGHVS and CDR2 FQNEAQ. The CDR3 is CASSLQGMNTEAFF. CDR3 nucleotides: TGTGCCAGCAGCTTACAGGGGATGAACACTGAAGCTTTCTTT.

This clone appeared a single time. This chain uses TRBV27 with TRBJ2-7, with 9 bases matching TRBD2. The CDR3 has 16 residues. In germline, CDR1 is MNHEY, CDR2 SMNVEV (reference sequence). The V and J ends lost 5 bases and 5 bases, in that order; junction bases with no gene match: 13. Written as DNA, the CDR3 is TGTGCCAGCAGTCCCAGAGGTAGCGGGAGTATCCACGAGCAGTACTTC. Translation gives CASSPRGSGSIHEQYF.

The rearrangement links TRBV7-2 to TRBJ2-2, with 9 bases lining up with TRBD2. Germline CDR1 SGHTA, CDR2 FQGNSA. Trimming cost V 7 bases and J 5 bases; bases outside gene matches: 8. The CDR3 sequence is 15 residues long. The CDR3: CASIGGRARTGELFF. For the CDR3, the DNA is TGTGCCAGCATCGGCGGGAGGGCCAGGACCGGGGAGCTGTTTTTT.

About this clone: An end of the junction does not agree with germline; a read error may underlie this. The chain employs TRBV7-2 and TRBJ2-3; D might be TRBD2 (6 bases). Per the germline V gene, CDR1 is SGHTA and CDR2 is FQGNSA. The CDR3 contains 14 residues. The DNA of the CDR3 is TGTGTCAGCATCGCCGGGGGACGCACAGATACGCAGTATTTT. It encodes CVSIAGGRTDTQYF.

This chain uses TRBV15 with TRBJ1-5; D is undetermined. The germline V gene has CDR1 LNHNV and CDR2 YYDKDF (reference sequence). V gave up 3 bases and J gave up 5 bases, with 14 bases separating them. This CDR3 is built from 15 residues. The CDR3 nucleotides read TGTGCCACCAGCAGGGAACGGACTCAGTATCAGCCCCAGCATTTT. Protein: CATSRERTQYQPQHF.

The CDR3 DNA reads as TGTGCCAGCACCTTGCCGGGACAGGGAGTCTATGGCTACACCTTC. Protein product: CASTLPGQGVYGYTF. V gene TRBV6-6 combines with J gene TRBJ1-2; TRBD1 matches at 9 bases. Losses at the gene ends were 7 bases for V and 4 bases for J; bases not matched to a gene: 10. Germline V gene lookup returns CDR1 MNHNY and CDR2 SVGAGI (reference sequence). The CDR3 loop spans 15 amino acids.

The chain carries TRBV2 and TRBJ2-7, with D possibly TRBD1 on 7 matching bases. This CDR3 region has 14 residues. Trimming shortened V by 5 bases and J by 4 bases, and 15 bases separated the two germline ends. The germline gives CDR1 SNHLY, CDR2 FYNNEI. The CDR3 reads CASSKGQGGYEQYF. The CDR3 DNA is TGTGCCAGCAGTAAGGGGCAGGGGGGTTACGAGCAGTACTTC.

The V and J genes are TRBV7-9 and TRBJ2-1; a possible D gene is TRBD1 (6 bases). Between the trimmed V and J ends, which lost 1 base and 7 bases, there was a span of 8 bases. Germline values: CDR1 SEHNR, CDR2 FQNEAQ (reference sequence). The CDR3 is 13 residues long. The CDR3 spells CASSLGGTNEQFF. For the CDR3, the DNA is TGTGCCAGCAGCTTAGGGGGGACAAATGAGCAGTTCTTC.

V and J are TRBV18 and TRBJ2-7, with D possibly matching TRBD2 (5 bases). Germline assignment: CDR1 KGHSH and CDR2 LQKENI. V was trimmed by 2 bases and J by 2 bases, leaving 13 bases between them. This CDR3 region has 15 residues. The CDR3: CASSPTEGNPYEQYF. The CDR3 nucleotides are TGTGCCAGCTCACCAACCGAGGGTAATCCCTACGAGCAGTACTTC.

The J gene is TRBJ2-4, the V gene TRBV29-1; D may be TRBD1 (5 bases). This CDR3 comprises 14 residues. Germline V gives CDR1 SQVTM, CDR2 ANQGSEA. The ends were cut back, 3 bases at V and 3 bases at J, with 12 bases in the middle. The CDR3 is CSVEVDSNKNIQYF. CDR3 bases: TGCAGCGTTGAGGTTGACAGTAACAAAAACATTCAGTACTTC.

The chain joins TRBV30 to TRBJ1-4, with D perhaps matching TRBD1 (6 bases). The CDR3 is 13 residues long. The germline V and J ends were trimmed by 5 bases and 10 bases, with 17 bases remaining between them. Germline V gene data show CDR1 as GTSNPN and CDR2 as SVGIG (reference sequence). CDR3 amino acids: CAWAGAGFGKLFF. The DNA for the CDR3 is TGTGCCTGGGCAGGGGCCGGATTTGGAAAACTGTTTTTT.

The chain uses TRBV6-4 and TRBJ2-1; the match to TRBD2 covers 13 bases. Per germline, CDR1 MRHNA and CDR2 SNTAGT. This CDR3 is built from 15 residues. The ends lost 5 bases at V and 5 bases at J; junction bases unmatched: 3. As DNA, the CDR3 is TGTGCCAGCAGTCGACTAGCGGGAGGCAACAATGAGCAGTTCTTC. It specifies CASSRLAGGNNEQFF.

The chain links TRBV25-1 to TRBJ2-1, with 11 bases that match TRBD2. From germline, CDR1 is MGHDK and CDR2 SYGVNS. CDR3 length: 12 amino acids. J gave up 13 bases and V 6 bases, and 5 bases lay outside the gene matches. The CDR3 spells CASSPTSGVQFF. The DNA of the CDR3 is TGTGCCAGCAGCCCGACTAGCGGGGTACAGTTCTTC. The full variable domain, in which reference TRBV25-1 and TRBJ2-1 provide the parts outside the CDR3, is EADIYQTPRYLVIGTGKKITLECSQTMGHDKMYWYQQDPGMELHLIHYSYGVNSTEKGDLSSESTVSRIRTEHFPLTLESARPSHTSQYLCASSPTSGVQFFGPGTRLTVL.

The CDR3 reads CATSRDPFKGGQSPGLANEKLFF. CDR3 DNA sequence: TGTGCCACCAGCAGAGATCCCTTCAAAGGCGGTCAGAGCCCTGGACTTGCCAATGAAAAACTGTTTTTT. V usage is TRBV15 and J usage is TRBJ1-4; the D is unclear. Trimming stripped 0 bases from V and 5 bases from J, with 34 bases between. Germline lookup yields CDR1 LNHNV and CDR2 YYDKDF (reference sequence). The CDR3 has 23 amino acids.

This clone was picked up one time. This rearrangement joins TRBV28 to TRBJ1-1, with D perhaps matching TRBD1 (5 bases). Looked up from germline, CDR1 is MDHEN and CDR2 is SYDVKM. The CDR3 contains 13 residues. V lost 7 bases and J lost 0, with 9 bases in between. DNA for the CDR3: TGTGCCAGCAACGGGGGAATGAACACTGAAGCTTTCTTT. Amino acids: CASNGGMNTEAFF.

V is TRBV11-2 and J is TRBJ1-3; D is undetermined. Per the germline V gene, CDR1 is SGHAT and CDR2 is FQNNGV. The CDR3 covers 14 residues. Trimming stripped 2 bases from V and 4 bases from J, with 9 bases between. As DNA, the CDR3 is TGTGCCAGCAGCTTAATTCCCTCCGGAAACACCATATATTTT. Its protein product is CASSLIPSGNTIYF.

V is TRBV25-1 and J is TRBJ2-7, with TRBD1 matching over 7 bases. The CDR3 totals 15 residues. The V segment lost 2 bases and the J segment 1 base; nucleotides outside the gene matches: 5. Germline V gives CDR1 MGHDK, CDR2 SYGVNS. In DNA form, the CDR3 reads TGTGCCAGCAGTGAAACGTGGACAGGTTCCTACGAGCAGTACTTC. It encodes CASSETWTGSYEQYF.

V is TRBV19 and J is TRBJ2-2; the D gene is possibly TRBD2 (7 bases). The CDR3 contains 17 residues. V lost 10 bases and J lost 4, with 25 bases in between. Germline V gives CDR1 LNHDA, CDR2 SQIVND (reference sequence). The CDR3, as DNA: TGTGCCACCTCCATCCTTAGAGGGGAGGGGGTCACCGGGGAGCTGTTTTTT. Protein product: CATSILRGEGVTGELFF.

A remark on this clone: Distinct nucleotide sequences in the sample also encode this CDR3. This chain uses TRBV27 with TRBJ1-1; D may be TRBD1 (5 bases). Germline V gives CDR1 MNHEY, CDR2 SMNVEV (reference sequence). The CDR3 consists of 13 residues. V shed 2 bases and J shed 2 bases, with 6 bases lying between them. This CDR3 reads CASSLRGNTEAFF. The CDR3 nucleotides read TGTGCCAGCAGTTTAAGGGGAAACACTGAAGCTTTCTTT.

Turning to this clone: At one end the junction does not follow the germline gene, possibly because of a read error. The chain joins TRBV7-9 to TRBJ2-7, with a possible D match to TRBD2 (6 bases). The CDR3 contains 14 residues. CDR1 and CDR2 from the germline V gene are SEHNR and FQNEAQ (reference sequence). CDR3 bases: TGTTCCAGCAGCCTAGCCGGGACTTACTACGAGCAGTACTTC. Its translation: CSSSLAGTYYEQYF.

The chain joins TRBV19 to TRBJ2-7, with D perhaps matching TRBD2 (5 bases). The CDR3 consists of 13 residues. Germline loops: CDR1 LNHDA, CDR2 SQIVND (reference sequence). Trimming took off 1 base at V and 4 bases at J, with 8 bases between the two ends. The DNA of the CDR3 is TGTGCCAGTAGTATAGGACGGGAATACGAGCAGTACTTC. This codes for CASSIGREYEQYF.

This chain links TRBV7-6 with TRBJ2-5, with 7 bases that match TRBD2. The J call could be wrong; TRBJ2-7 is a better fit for the DNA end. The CDR3 totals 14 residues. The germline V gene has CDR1 SGHVS and CDR2 FNYEAQ. CDR3 nucleotides: TGTGCCAGCAGCTTAGTGGCTAGCGGTTACGAGCAGTACTTC. It translates to CASSLVASGYEQYF.

The chain uses TRBV5-1 and TRBJ1-5; D ambiguous. Germline CDR1 SGHRS, CDR2 YFSETQ. The CDR3 sequence is 15 residues long. V lost 0 bases and J 4 bases, leaving 11 bases between the germline ends. The CDR3 reads CASSLEAGGNQPQHF. The CDR3 nucleotides read TGCGCCAGCAGCTTGGAGGCGGGTGGAAATCAGCCCCAGCATTTT. Combining the CDR3 with reference TRBV5-1 and TRBJ1-5 gives the whole variable domain KAGVTQTPRYLIKTRGQQVTLSCSPISGHRSVSWYQQTPGQGLQFLFEYFSETQRNKGNFPGRFSGRQFSNSRSEMNVSTLELGDSALYLCASSLEAGGNQPQHFGDGTRLSIL.

The chain carries TRBV5-1 and TRBJ1-2, with D tentatively TRBD1 (5 bases). V lost 4 bases and J lost 8, with 21 bases in between. Per the germline V gene, CDR1 is SGHRS and CDR2 is YFSETQ. The CDR3 contains 15 residues. CDR3 coding DNA: TGCGCCAGCAGCACCGGACTGGGAGGGGTGGTGGGCTACACCTTC. It is translated as CASSTGLGGVVGYTF.

The CDR3 spells CASRSGTSGVYEQYF. The CDR3, as DNA: TGTGCCAGCAGGTCCGGGACTAGCGGGGTTTACGAGCAGTACTTC. The J gene is TRBJ2-5, the V gene TRBV5-6; 13 bases are a match to TRBD2. The DNA end is a closer match to TRBJ2-7, so the J assignment may be wrong. Germline V gives CDR1 SGHDT, CDR2 YYEEEE. This CDR3 is 15 amino acids long.